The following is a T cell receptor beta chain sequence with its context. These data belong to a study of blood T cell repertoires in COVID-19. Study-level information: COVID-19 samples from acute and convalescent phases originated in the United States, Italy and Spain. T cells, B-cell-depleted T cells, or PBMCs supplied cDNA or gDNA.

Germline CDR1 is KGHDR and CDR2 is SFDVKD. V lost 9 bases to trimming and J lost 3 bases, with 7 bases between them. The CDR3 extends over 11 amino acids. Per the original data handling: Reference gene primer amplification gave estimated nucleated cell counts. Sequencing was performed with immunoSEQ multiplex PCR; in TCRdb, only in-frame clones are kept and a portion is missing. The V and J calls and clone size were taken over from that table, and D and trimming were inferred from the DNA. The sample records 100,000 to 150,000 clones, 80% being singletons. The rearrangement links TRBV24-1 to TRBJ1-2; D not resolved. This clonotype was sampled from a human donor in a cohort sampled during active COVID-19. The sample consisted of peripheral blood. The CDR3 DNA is TGTGCCACCTACTCGGACTATGGCTACACCTTC. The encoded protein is CATYSDYGYTF.